Listed below are T cell receptor beta chains from one sample, sequenced in a study of cytomegalovirus exposure and HLA in healthy donors. The assay was immunoSEQ multiplex PCR, and TCRdb's table has in-frame clones only and misses some. The repertoire has 150,000 to 160,000 clones, about 82% of them found once; the top ten carry around 2.1%. The specimen sequenced was PBMCs. These receptors all stem from a human donor in good health. Each CDR3 is given with its conserved first and last residue. A D gene is named only where the DNA matches it firmly. Expanded clones get a size class; other rows say once, few or many, or leave the size out.

D,V,J,size,DNA,CDR3
TRBD2,TRBV30,TRBJ2-7,NA,TGTGCCTGGAGTCCCCGTCTAGCGGGAAAAAGGGCAAGATACGAGCAGTACTTC,CAWSPRLAGKRARYEQYF
NA,TRBV29-1,TRBJ1-2,NA,TGCAGCGTTGAAGATCTTAAGGCCAGGTCAGGCTACACCTTC,CSVEDLKARSGYTF
TRBD1,TRBV6-4,TRBJ2-3,few,TGTGCCAGCAGTGACTCGGGACAGGGACACACAGATACGCAGTATTTT,CASSDSGQGHTDTQYF
NA,TRBV11-2,TRBJ1-1,once,TGTGCCAGCAGCCCCCACTGGGGCAGGGCCTTCACTGAAGCTTTCTTT,CASSPHWGRAFTEAFF
NA,TRBV7-2,TRBJ2-1,NA,TGTGCCAGCAGCCTCCCAGCGGTGAACAATGAGCAGTTCTTC,CASSLPAVNNEQFF
TRBD1,TRBV11-3,TRBJ2-6,NA,TGTGCCAGCAGCTTAGACGGACAGGGATCCACCGTCTCTGGGGCCAACGTCCTGACTTTC,CASSLDGQGSTVSGANVLTF
NA,TRBV15,TRBJ2-5,NA,TGTGCCACAGGTTCAGTAGGAGCAGGGAAAGAGACCCAGTACTTC,CATGSVGAGKETQYF
TRBD2,TRBV19,TRBJ2-7,once,TGTGCCAGTACAGGTTGGGTAGCGGGAGTTGGCGAGCAGTACTTC,CASTGWVAGVGEQYF
NA,TRBV11-2,TRBJ1-3,NA,TGTGCCAGCACCGTGAGCTCTGGAAACACCATATATTTT,CASTVSSGNTIYF
TRBD2,TRBV29-1,TRBJ2-5,NA,TGCAGCGTTGATCTAGCGGTACAAGAGACCCAGTACTTC,CSVDLAVQETQYF
NA,TRBV27,TRBJ2-6,NA,TGTGCCAGCAGTTTATCAGGGGGGGGGCATTCTGGGGCCAACGTCCTGACTTTC,CASSLSGGGHSGANVLTF
NA,TRBV9,TRBJ1-2,NA,TGTGCCAGCAGCCCCCATCCCGACAGCTATGGCTACACCTTC,CASSPHPDSYGYTF
NA,TRBV19,TRBJ2-7,NA,TGTGCCAGTAGTATGGCCTCGTACGCCCGCTACGAGCAGTACTTC,CASSMASYARYEQYF
TRBD1,TRBV9,TRBJ1-1,NA,TGTGCCAGCAGCTCGGACAGGGTGGGCACTGAAGCTTTCTTT,CASSSDRVGTEAFF
NA,TRBV19,TRBJ1-2,NA,TGTGCCACCTCCCCGGGATTCTATGGCTACACCTTC,CATSPGFYGYTF
TRBD1,TRBV2,TRBJ1-5,few,TGTGCCAGCAGGTACGAGACAGGGAGCAATCAGCCCCAGCATTTT,CASRYETGSNQPQHF
TRBD2,TRBV25-1,TRBJ2-7,NA,TGTGCCAGCAGTGATTATCTAGCGGGAGGTTCTTACGAGCAGTACTTC,CASSDYLAGGSYEQYF
NA,TRBV2,TRBJ1-3,NA,TGTGCCAGCAGTCCCTCCCGTGGGAGGTCTGGAAACACCATATATTTT,CASSPSRGRSGNTIYF
NA,TRBV9,TRBJ1-1,NA,TGTGCCAGCAGCGTTAACCCTGCAGGGGTCACTGAAGCTTTCTTT,CASSVNPAGVTEAFF
TRBD2,TRBV27,TRBJ2-1,NA,TGTGCCAGCGGACTAGCGGGAGTCAATGAGCAGTTCTTC,CASGLAGVNEQFF
TRBD1,TRBV19,TRBJ2-1,NA,TGTGCCAGTAGATCCGGGACAGGGACTGAGCAGTTCTTC,CASRSGTGTEQFF
NA,TRBV18,TRBJ1-5,NA,TGTGCCAGCTCACCAAGGGACACCTATCAGCCCCAGCATTTT,CASSPRDTYQPQHF
NA,TRBV27,TRBJ1-1,NA,TGTGCCAGCAGTCCGCCGGTACAGGGTTCTGAAGCTTTCTTT,CASSPPVQGSEAFF
NA,TRBV5-6,TRBJ2-3,NA,TGTGCCAGCAGCATCCCCCGCGCTACGCAGTATTTT,CASSIPRATQYF
TRBD1,TRBV30,TRBJ1-3,NA,TGTGCCTGGAGTGTAGAACGGGGACAGAGGATCGGCACCATATATTTT,CAWSVERGQRIGTIYF
NA,TRBV6-1,TRBJ1-1,NA,TGTGCCAGCAGCGCAGGGTTTGGCACTGAAGCTTTCTTT,CASSAGFGTEAFF
TRBD1,TRBV7-3,TRBJ2-5,NA,TGTGCCAGCAGTTGGACAGGGGGTCAAGAGACCCAGTACTTC,CASSWTGGQETQYF
NA,TRBV27,TRBJ2-7,few,TGTGCCAGCAGTGAACCGGGACACCTCTACGAGCAGTACTTC,CASSEPGHLYEQYF
NA,TRBV5-1,TRBJ1-4,NA,TGCGCCAGCAGCTTGTATGGGGGGTATGGTGAAAAACTGTTTTTT,CASSLYGGYGEKLFF
TRBD2,TRBV7-9,TRBJ2-1,NA,TGTGCCAGCAGCTTACAGACTAGCTTTAATGAGCAGTTCTTC,CASSLQTSFNEQFF
TRBD2,TRBV18,TRBJ2-7,once,TGTGCCAGCTCGCGGGAAAGCGGGATTCTATCCTACGAGCAGTACTTC,CASSRESGILSYEQYF
TRBD1,TRBV7-2,TRBJ2-4,NA,TGTGCCAGCAGCCAGGGACAGGGAATATCAACCCCCAAAAACATTCAGTACTTC,CASSQGQGISTPKNIQYF
NA,TRBV29-1,TRBJ2-2,NA,TGCAGCGTTGGTTTTGCGGCGAACACCGGGGAGCTGTTTTTT,CSVGFAANTGELFF
TRBD1,TRBV30,TRBJ2-2,NA,TGTGCCTGGACCTCGTACGTGGGGACAGGGGTTACCGGGGAGCTGTTTTTT,CAWTSYVGTGVTGELFF
TRBD1,TRBV10-3,TRBJ1-1,NA,TGTGCCATCAGTGGTGGGACAGCGAACACTGAAGCTTTCTTT,CAISGGTANTEAFF
NA,TRBV5-1,TRBJ2-2,NA,TGCGCCAGCAGCTTGGAACACAGGGTGGGGGAGCTGTTTTTT,CASSLEHRVGELFF
TRBD1,TRBV29-1,TRBJ2-1,NA,TGCAGCGTTGATAAAGGGACAGACGAAAGACAGTTCTTC,CSVDKGTDERQFF
NA,TRBV27,TRBJ2-7,NA,TGTGCCAGCAGTTTCCGGACACGTGACGAGCAGTACTTC,CASSFRTRDEQYF
TRBD1,TRBV19,TRBJ2-6,NA,TGTGCCAGTTTCAAGGCTCGGACAGGGGACCACTCTGGGGCCAACGTCCTGACTTTC,CASFKARTGDHSGANVLTF
NA,TRBV7-2,TRBJ2-5,NA,TGTGCCAGCAGCGCCGGATGGGGCGGGGATCAAGAGACCCAGTACTTC,CASSAGWGGDQETQYF
NA,TRBV6-6,TRBJ2-7,NA,TGTGCCAGCAGTGACAGTTCCTACGAGCAGTACTTC,CASSDSSYEQYF
TRBD2,TRBV9,TRBJ2-2,NA,TGTGCCAGCAGCGTCGGAGCGGGAGGGACCGGGGAGCTGTTTTTT,CASSVGAGGTGELFF
NA,TRBV11-2,TRBJ2-3,once,TGTGCCAGCAGCGCCTTAACGGCAGATACGCAGTATTTT,CASSALTADTQYF
NA,TRBV19,TRBJ2-7,NA,TGTGCCAGTAGTATTGGCGGGACAGACCCCTACGAGCAGTACTTC,CASSIGGTDPYEQYF
NA,TRBV10-1,TRBJ1-2,NA,TGCGCCAGCAGTGAGGAAGAGGGATGTGGCTACACCTTC,CASSEEEGCGYTF